This TCR beta chain emerged from a study of cytomegalovirus exposure and HLA in healthy donors. With respect to this clone: Its antigen is unidentified.

Study conclusions and caveats: Donor immune exposure was known only as CMV serostatus. For TCR beta chains, V- and J-gene trimming was later linked to a missense DCLRE1C variant. For most subjects, TCR beta sequences were reported to predict HLA-A and HLA-B alleles with accuracy.

The PCR had 60 Vbeta and 13 Jbeta primers. Assay used: immunoSEQ multiplex PCR; TCRdb lists only in-frame clones, some missing. The data hold fewer than 200,000 clones, with 80% to 90% observed a single time. The receptor comes from a man aged 45-65 years in good health and CMV-seropositive. The specimen was PBMCs.

CDR3 residues: CASSYDRRNQPQHF. DNA for the CDR3: TGTGCCAGCAGTTATGACAGAAGAAATCAGCCCCAGCATTTT. The rearrangement uses TRBV6-5 and TRBJ1-5, with TRBD1 as a possible D gene (5 bases). The CDR3 runs to 14 residues. Deletions cut 3 bases from V and 4 bases from J, with 10 bases between. Germline values: CDR1 MNHEY, CDR2 SVGAGI.